This entry lists 22 T cell receptor beta chains sequenced from one sample in a study of CD8 T cells in ankylosing spondylitis. TCRdb redid the calling of the 5' RACE reads with MiXCR, one entry per CDR3 protein. The table includes 340,000 or so distinct CDR3 sequences, around 15% detected once. Sequenced input: blood, either unsorted or a sorted T cell fraction (not recorded which). Receptors originate from a male donor with ankylosing spondylitis or in good health (not recorded which).

The chain uses TRBV12-3 or TRBV12-4 and TRBJ1-2, with D unresolved. The CDR3 has 13 residues. Trimming removed 1 base from V and 4 bases from J, with 7 bases in between. Here the CDR3 reads CASSLVQGYGYTF. The CDR3 DNA follows: TGTGCCAGCAGTTTAGTACAAGGCTATGGCTACACCTTC.

V and J are TRBV10-3 and TRBJ2-2, with D perhaps assigned TRBD1 or TRBD2 (5 bases each). Germline assignment: CDR1 ENHRY and CDR2 SYGVKD. This CDR3 is built from 17 residues. V shed 8 bases and J shed 5 bases, with 24 bases lying between them. The DNA of the CDR3 is TGTGCCATCCCGCGGAACCATGGATTCGAGGGGACCGGGGAGCTGTTTTTT. It is translated as CAIPRNHGFEGTGELFF.

This clonotype came up a few times. The chain joins TRBV15 to TRBJ2-2; TRBD1 matches 7 bases. There are 14 residues in the CDR3. CDR1 is LNHNV, CDR2 YYDKDF, per germline (reference sequence). V shed 11 bases and J 9 bases; nucleotides not matched to a gene: 15. CDR3 DNA: TGTGCCGTCACCCAAACAGGGGATCGCCGGGAGCTGTTTTTT. It yields the protein CAVTQTGDRRELFF.

This clonotype has a handful of counts. The V call is TRBV5-1, the J call TRBJ2-5; 8 bases fit TRBD2. The V gene end was trimmed by 1 base and the J gene end by 5 bases; junction bases not matched to a gene: 16. Looked up from germline, CDR1 is SGHRS and CDR2 is YFSETQ. The CDR3 runs 18 residues. This CDR3 is CASSLSVAGSQRAETQYF. CDR3 DNA: TGCGCCAGCAGCTTGTCGGTAGCGGGGTCCCAAAGGGCGGAGACCCAGTACTTC. Combining the CDR3 with reference TRBV5-1 and TRBJ2-5 gives the whole variable domain KAGVTQTPRYLIKTRGQQVTLSCSPISGHRSVSWYQQTPGQGLQFLFEYFSETQRNKGNFPGRFSGRQFSNSRSEMNVSTLELGDSALYLCASSLSVAGSQRAETQYFGPGTRLLVL.

This clonotype showed up many times. The V call is TRBV12-3 or TRBV12-4, the J call TRBJ2-2, with D perhaps given as TRBD1 or TRBD2 (5 bases each). The CDR3 is 13 residues long. With 5 bases removed from V and 2 bases from J, the gap between germline ends came to 6 bases. The CDR3, as DNA: TGTGCCAGCAGTCGGGACAACACCGGGGAGCTGTTTTTT. Its protein is CASSRDNTGELFF.

The chain combines TRBV5-1 with TRBJ1-1, with a weak D call TRBD1 (5 bases). Germline loops: CDR1 SGHRS, CDR2 YFSETQ. With 1 base removed from V and 3 bases from J, the gap between germline ends came to 13 bases. This CDR3 is built from 15 residues. The CDR3 DNA is TGCGCCAGCAGCTTGATCGGGGGGAGGTACACTGAAGCTTTCTTT. Translation gives CASSLIGGRYTEAFF.

The gene calls are TRBV9 and TRBJ2-3, with no clear D. The CDR3 loop spans 13 amino acids. The germline V gene encodes CDR1 SGDLS and CDR2 YYNGEE. Trimming took 4 bases from V and 2 from J, leaving 8 bases between them. The CDR3: CASSQRPTDTQYF. For the CDR3, the DNA is TGTGCCAGCAGCCAAAGACCCACAGATACGCAGTATTTT.

This clonotype was observed a few times. The rearrangement links TRBV11-2 to TRBJ2-1; 13 bases are shared with TRBD2. Germline V CDR1 and CDR2: SGHAT, FQNNGV. The CDR3 length is 18 residues. Unmatched junction bases numbered 10, after V lost 5 bases and J lost 3 bases. The CDR3 DNA reads as TGTGCCAGCAGCCCTGGACTAGCGGGGGCCAAGGGCTACAATGAGCAGTTCTTC. As protein: CASSPGLAGAKGYNEQFF.

V is TRBV7-8 and J is TRBJ2-3; 7 bases agree with TRBD1. This CDR3 has 15 residues. The germline gives CDR1 SGHVS, CDR2 FQNEAQ. V shed 1 base and J 4 bases; nucleotides not matched to a gene: 5. The CDR3 nucleotides are TGTGCCAGCAGCTTAGTGGCAGGGGGATCAGATACGCAGTATTTT. This gives the protein CASSLVAGGSDTQYF. Full variable domain (missing parts from reference TRBV7-8 and TRBJ2-3): GAGVSQSPRYKVAKRGQDVALRCDPISGHVSLFWYQQALGQGPEFLTYFQNEAQLDKSGLPSDRFFAERPEGSVSTLKIQRTQQEDSAVYLCASSLVAGGSDTQYFGPGTRLTVL.

This clonotype has only a few counts. The rearrangement uses TRBV7-8 and TRBJ1-2; D gene unclear. CDR3 length equals 13 residues. V shed 2 bases and J shed 4 bases, with 8 bases lying between them. Germline-derived CDR1 and CDR2 are SGHVS and FQNEAQ. CDR3 loop: CASSLLAAYGYTF. Here the CDR3 DNA reads TGTGCCAGCAGCTTACTGGCTGCCTATGGCTACACCTTC. Drawing the rest from reference TRBV7-8 and TRBJ1-2, the complete variable domain is GAGVSQSPRYKVAKRGQDVALRCDPISGHVSLFWYQQALGQGPEFLTYFQNEAQLDKSGLPSDRFFAERPEGSVSTLKIQRTQQEDSAVYLCASSLLAAYGYTFGSGTRLTVV.

This clonotype was picked up one time. The rearrangement joins TRBV30 to TRBJ2-7, with 9 nucleotides matching TRBD1. V lost 0 bases to trimming and J lost 8 bases; unmatched junction nucleotides: 11. CDR1 is GTSNPN, CDR2 SVGIG, per germline (reference sequence). The CDR3 has 15 amino acids. The CDR3 loop is CAWSVSRTGVSKQYF. In DNA form, the CDR3 reads TGTGCCTGGAGTGTGTCCAGGACAGGGGTTAGCAAGCAGTACTTC.

The gene calls are TRBV7-9 and TRBJ2-7, with D perhaps TRBD1 or TRBD2 (5 bases each). The V gene lost 5 bases and the J gene lost 3 bases, with 17 bases spanning the gap. This CDR3 is 15 amino acids long. From germline, CDR1 is SEHNR and CDR2 FQNEAQ (reference sequence). The CDR3 region has the DNA TGTGCCAGCAGCCCGGCAGTGGGGGATAGCTACGAGCAGTACTTC. Translating it yields CASSPAVGDSYEQYF.

In its sample, this clonotype was seen a few times. The chain combines TRBV6-1 with TRBJ1-4; possibly TRBD1 for D (6 bases). The germline V gene encodes CDR1 MNHNS and CDR2 SASEGT. The CDR3 is 16 residues long. Trimming removed 4 bases from V and 0 bases from J, with 12 bases in between. CDR3 amino acids: CASSGDRTSTNEKLFF. The CDR3 nucleotides read TGTGCCAGCAGTGGTGACAGGACCTCAACTAATGAAAAACTGTTTTTT.

Only a few counts were recorded for this clonotype. This chain uses TRBV7-2 with TRBJ1-1; D not certain. V lost 6 bases, J lost 4 bases, and 12 bases lay in between. Germline V gives CDR1 SGHTA, CDR2 FQGNSA. This CDR3 is built from 13 residues. The CDR3 region has the DNA TGTGCCAGCAGGGCAGCTATTATCACTGAAGCTTTCTTT. Amino acid sequence: CASRAAIITEAFF.

The J gene is TRBJ2-1, the V gene TRBV7-2, with a tentative D call TRBD1 (6 bases). The CDR3 loop spans 16 amino acids. The V end was cut by 2 bases, the J end by 2 bases, with 13 bases between. Germline CDR1 and CDR2: SGHTA and FQGNSA. The CDR3 DNA reads TGTGCCAGCAGCTTAATAGGGGGAGCCACCTACAATGAGCAGTTCTTC. Amino acids: CASSLIGGATYNEQFF.

V is TRBV3-1 and J is TRBJ2-5; 8 positions match TRBD2. Trimming cost V 1 base and J 2 bases; bases outside gene matches: 6. The CDR3 length is 16 residues. Germline V gene data show CDR1 as LGHDT and CDR2 as YNNKEL (reference sequence). CDR3 region: CASSQGTSGLQETQYF. The CDR3 nucleotides read TGTGCCAGCAGCCAAGGAACTAGCGGCTTACAAGAGACCCAGTACTTC.

This clonotype was picked up many times. V is TRBV3-1 and J is TRBJ2-5; 8 bases are shared with TRBD2. The V segment lost 7 bases and the J segment 2 bases; nucleotides outside the gene matches: 6. The germline V gene has CDR1 LGHDT and CDR2 YNNKEL (reference sequence). The CDR3 runs to 14 residues. CDR3 DNA sequence: TGTGCCAGCACTTTACTAGCGGCACAAGAGACCCAGTACTTC. This translates into CASTLLAAQETQYF.

This rearrangement joins TRBV19 to TRBJ1-2; 10 nucleotides line up with TRBD1. The CDR3 consists of 15 residues. V gave up 3 bases and J gave up 7 bases; unmatched junction bases: 8. Per germline, CDR1 LNHDA and CDR2 SQIVND (reference sequence). Here the CDR3 reads CASSIPGTGARGYTF. The CDR3 bases are TGTGCCAGTAGTATCCCCGGGACAGGGGCTCGTGGCTACACCTTC.

In this sample, this clonotype turned up a few times. The J gene is TRBJ2-7, the V gene TRBV27; D ambiguous. Trimming took 2 bases from V and 3 from J, leaving 11 bases between them. CDR3 size: 14 residues. Germline V gives CDR1 MNHEY, CDR2 SMNVEV (reference sequence). The CDR3 spells CASSLRADRYEQYF. CDR3 coding DNA: TGTGCCAGCAGTTTAAGGGCGGACCGCTACGAGCAGTACTTC.

In this sample, this clonotype turned up many times. The rearrangement uses TRBV5-6 and TRBJ1-1; D might be TRBD1 (5 bases). The CDR3 contains 15 residues. Trimming stripped 7 bases from V and 7 bases from J, with 23 bases between. Germline loops: CDR1 SGHDT, CDR2 YYEEEE. The CDR3 loop reads CASHPTPGGIGEAFF. The CDR3 coding sequence is TGTGCCAGCCACCCTACCCCCGGGGGAATAGGTGAAGCTTTCTTT.

This clonotype was recorded many times. This chain uses TRBV12-3 or TRBV12-4 with TRBJ1-2, with 8 positions matching TRBD1. V lost 8 bases, J lost 4 bases, and 3 bases stayed unmatched. The CDR3 length is 12 residues. CDR3: CASLTGGYGYTF. CDR3 in DNA: TGTGCCAGCCTAACAGGGGGCTATGGCTACACCTTC.

The sample holds many counts of this clonotype. The CDR3 bases are TGTGCCAGCAGCTTATACAGGAACTCTGGAAACACCATATATTTT. Translated, it gives CASSLYRNSGNTIYF. V and J are TRBV5-6 and TRBJ1-3, with D possibly TRBD1 on 5 matching bases. Germline V lookup: CDR1 SGHDT, CDR2 YYEEEE. CDR3 length: 15 amino acids. V dropped 2 bases and J dropped 0 bases, with 9 bases sitting between them.